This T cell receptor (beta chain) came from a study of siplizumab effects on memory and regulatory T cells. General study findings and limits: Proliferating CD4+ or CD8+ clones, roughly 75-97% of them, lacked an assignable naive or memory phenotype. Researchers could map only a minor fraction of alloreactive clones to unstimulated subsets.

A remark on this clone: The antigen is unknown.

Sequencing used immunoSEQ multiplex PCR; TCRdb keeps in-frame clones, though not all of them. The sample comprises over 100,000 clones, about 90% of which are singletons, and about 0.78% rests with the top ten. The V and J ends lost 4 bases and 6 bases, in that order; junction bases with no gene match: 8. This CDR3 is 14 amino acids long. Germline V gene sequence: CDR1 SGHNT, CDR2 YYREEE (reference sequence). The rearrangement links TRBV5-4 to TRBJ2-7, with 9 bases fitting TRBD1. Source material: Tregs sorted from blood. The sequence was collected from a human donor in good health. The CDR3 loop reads CASSPGQGRGEQYF. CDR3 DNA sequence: TGTGCCAGCAGCCCGGGACAGGGACGCGGCGAGCAGTACTTC.